The T cell receptor beta chain described here comes from a study of cytomegalovirus exposure and HLA in healthy donors. Study results and caveats: The authors confirmed in vitro that a few CMV-associated chains were specific for CMV antigens.

The CDR3 sequence is 14 residues long. J gave up 1 base and V 3 bases, and 1 base lay outside the gene matches. From germline, CDR1 is PRHDT and CDR2 FYEKMQ (reference sequence). Comment on this clone: Antigen: not known.

With 60 Vbeta and 13 Jbeta primers, the PCR was carried out. The protocol was immunoSEQ multiplex PCR, while the TCRdb copy is restricted to in-frame clones and leaves out a portion. The data hold 230,000 or so clones, with around nine tenths observed a single time. Sequenced: PBMCs. The rearrangement joins TRBV13 to TRBJ1-1; 8 bases are a match to TRBD1. The TCR originated in a girl aged 2 to 9 in good health and CMV-seronegative. In nucleotides, the CDR3 is TGTGCCAGCAGCTTCGGGACAGGGAACACTGAAGCTTTCTTT. It specifies CASSFGTGNTEAFF.